Included here is one T cell receptor beta chain sequence, with context. The data derive from a study of identical twins. The CDR3 totals 14 residues. The germline V gene has CDR1 SGHTA and CDR2 FQGNSA. With V trimmed by 5 bases and J by 13 bases, 13 bases remained unmatched. Via MiXCR, TCRdb re-called the 5' RACE reads, giving one row per CDR3 protein. The sample contains 1.5 million to 2 million distinct CDR3 sequences, more than 30% of which appear only once. The sequenced sample was cord blood. The gene calls are TRBV7-2 and TRBJ2-1, with 8 positions matching TRBD2. This TCR was recovered from a newborn girl in good health. CDR3 protein: CASSVGLATKTQFF. CDR3 sequence (DNA): TGTGCCAGCAGCGTCGGACTAGCTACGAAGACCCAGTTCTTC.